The 21 T cell receptor beta chains given below trace back to one sample, sequenced in a study of blood T cells in healthy people across ages. A second about 7 to 11 cycle PCR used barcoded and J-beta primers. One entry per CDR3 protein, called by TCRdb with MiXCR from the 5' RACE reads. The profile covers 500,000 to 650,000 distinct CDR3 sequences, with about 27% appearing a single time and approximately 3.5% taken by the ten largest. The data also belong to a second study, concerning T cells of mothers and their children.

Sequenced sample: blood. These receptors were obtained from a boy aged 2-15 years in good health.

The gene calls are TRBV6-2 or TRBV6-3 and TRBJ2-5, with D tentatively TRBD1 (6 bases). Trimming pared 0 bases from V and 1 base from J, leaving 12 bases between. Germline V CDR1 and CDR2: MNHEY, SVGEGT. The CDR3 runs 16 residues. CDR3 region: CASSYSSPRGQETQYF. Here the CDR3 DNA reads TGTGCCAGCAGTTACTCGTCGCCCAGGGGCCAAGAGACCCAGTACTTC.

Only a few counts were recorded for this clonotype. This chain uses TRBV29-1 with TRBJ1-1; D gene uncertain. The germline CDR1 and CDR2 sequences are SQVTM and ANQGSEA. This CDR3 is built from 13 residues. Trimming removed 6 bases from V and 4 bases from J, with 15 bases in between. CDR3 DNA sequence: TGCAGCGTGACCCTTAGAAGAGCCACTGAAGCTTTCTTT. It yields the protein CSVTLRRATEAFF.

This chain links TRBV7-9 with TRBJ1-6, with D tentatively TRBD1 (5 bases). The CDR3 has 16 residues. Germline assignment: CDR1 SEHNR and CDR2 FQNEAQ (reference sequence). V shed 0 bases and J shed 8 bases, with 14 bases lying between them. CDR3 DNA: TGTGCCAGCAGCTTAGCGGCGACAGCGAACCATTCACCCCTCCACTTT. Translating gives CASSLAATANHSPLHF.

The CDR3 nucleotides are TGTGCCAGCAGGTTGGCCAACATTCAGTACTTC. As protein: CASRLANIQYF. The chain links TRBV12-3 or TRBV12-4 to TRBJ2-4; D is undetermined. This CDR3 spans 11 amino acids. V dropped 6 bases and J dropped 7 bases, with 7 bases sitting between them.

The chain employs TRBV10-3 and TRBJ1-1; a weak D match, TRBD1 (6 bases). Trimming shortened V by 6 bases and J by 2 bases, and 13 bases separated the two germline ends. The CDR3 length is 14 residues. Per the germline V gene, CDR1 is ENHRY and CDR2 is SYGVKD. This chain's CDR3 is CAISPRGSNTEAFF. DNA for the CDR3: TGTGCCATCAGCCCCAGGGGAAGTAACACTGAAGCTTTCTTT.

This clonotype was recorded a few times. The chain combines TRBV7-2 with TRBJ2-7, with a weak D call TRBD2 (5 bases). The germline V gene encodes CDR1 SGHTA and CDR2 FQGNSA. This CDR3 contains 14 residues. V was pared by 3 bases and J by 2 bases, with 11 bases between. CDR3 DNA: TGTGCCAGCAGCTTCAGCGGAATTCCCTACGAGCAGTACTTC. This codes for CASSFSGIPYEQYF.

This clonotype showed up just a few times. The chain employs TRBV10-3 and TRBJ1-2; no reliable D call. This CDR3 spans 15 amino acids. V was trimmed by 7 bases and J by 0 bases, leaving 15 bases between them. Germline CDR1 reads ENHRY; CDR2 reads SYGVKD. The DNA for the CDR3 is TGTGCCATCAATACAGAGGGTCGTACTAACTATGGCTACACCTTC. This gives the protein CAINTEGRTNYGYTF.

V is TRBV10-3 and J is TRBJ2-7; weak D call: TRBD2 (5 bases). Per the germline V gene, CDR1 is ENHRY and CDR2 is SYGVKD. This CDR3 contains 13 residues. Trimming removed 10 bases at V and 1 base at J, with 14 bases between. The CDR3 protein is CASASGTSYEQYF. Here the CDR3 DNA reads TGTGCCAGCGCCTCGGGAACTTCCTACGAGCAGTACTTC.

V usage is TRBV5-1 and J usage is TRBJ2-2; 7 nucleotides align to TRBD2. The CDR3 totals 16 residues. V lost 0 bases to trimming and J lost 4 bases; unmatched junction nucleotides: 6. Germline CDR1 is SGHRS and CDR2 is YFSETQ. CDR3 amino acids: CASSLAAPGGTGELFF. The DNA of the CDR3 is TGCGCCAGCAGCTTGGCTGCACCGGGAGGCACCGGGGAGCTGTTTTTT.

This rearrangement joins TRBV20-1 to TRBJ2-5; a possible D gene is TRBD2 (6 bases). V was shortened by 6 bases and J by 0 bases, with 17 bases between the two germline ends. The V gene's germline CDR1 is DFQATT and CDR2 SNEGSKA (reference sequence). CDR3 length: 15 amino acids. In nucleotides, the CDR3 is TGCAGTGCCGGCTCCGCGGGGCCACACCAAGAGACCCAGTACTTC. Translated: CSAGSAGPHQETQYF.

The table lists this clonotype with a few counts. V usage is TRBV7-2 and J usage is TRBJ2-7, with 15 positions matching TRBD2. The ends lost 1 base at V and 2 bases at J; junction bases unmatched: 3. The CDR3 has 17 amino acids. Per germline, CDR1 SGHTA and CDR2 FQGNSA. This CDR3 is CASSLVGTSGRPYEQYF. CDR3 nucleotides: TGTGCCAGCAGCTTAGTAGGGACTAGCGGGAGGCCCTACGAGCAGTACTTC. Using reference TRBV7-2 and TRBJ2-7 for the parts outside the CDR3, the full variable domain is GAGVSQSPSNKVTEKGKDVELRCDPISGHTALYWYRQSLGQGLEFLIYFQGNSAPDKSGLPSDRFSAERTGGSVSTLTIQRTQQEDSAVYLCASSLVGTSGRPYEQYFGPGTRLTVT.

On this clonotype itself: The junction and the germline gene differ at one end; a read error may be behind it. The rearrangement joins TRBV7-7 to TRBJ2-5; no clear D gene. The better agreement between TRBJ2-7 and the DNA end casts doubt on the J call. Germline assignment: CDR1 SSHAT and CDR2 FNYEAQ (reference sequence). CDR3 length equals 15 residues. CDR3: CASSLAVGSSYEQYF. The CDR3 DNA follows: TGTGCTAGCAGCTTAGCCGTGGGGTCCTCCTACGAGCAGTACTTC.

V usage is TRBV3-1 and J usage is TRBJ1-2; tentative D call: TRBD1 (6 bases). The ends were cut back, 6 bases at V and 5 bases at J, with 13 bases in the middle. This CDR3 is 13 amino acids long. The germline CDR1 and CDR2 sequences are LGHDT and YNNKEL (reference sequence). CDR3 protein: CASRPGVRYGYTF. In nucleotides, the CDR3 is TGTGCCAGCAGGCCAGGGGTGAGGTATGGCTACACCTTC.

This clonotype was counted only a few times. The chain joins TRBV25-1 to TRBJ1-6; D unresolved. Between the trimmed V and J ends, which lost 6 bases and 5 bases, there was a span of 8 bases. This CDR3 has 13 amino acids. From germline, CDR1 is MGHDK and CDR2 SYGVNS. CDR3 residues: CASRRLDNSPLHF. The CDR3 DNA reads TGTGCCAGCAGAAGGCTCGATAATTCACCCCTCCACTTT.

The chain employs TRBV20-1 and TRBJ1-1; D remains unclear. V lost 2 bases to trimming and J lost 7 bases, with 14 bases between them. Germline V gives CDR1 DFQATT, CDR2 SNEGSKA (reference sequence). This CDR3 has 13 residues. In nucleotides, the CDR3 is TGCAGTGCTAGAAAAGGGAAGGGAGATGAAGCTTTCTTT. The encoded protein is CSARKGKGDEAFF.

A remark on this clonotype: Given a much more abundant clone one base away, this may be a read error. J is TRBJ2-6 and V is TRBV27, with 8 bases matching TRBD1. Germline V gene data show CDR1 as MNHEY and CDR2 as SMNVEV (reference sequence). The CDR3 contains 18 residues. J lost 2 bases, V lost 3 bases, and 9 bases had no gene match. CDR3 residues: CASSFRTGTSPGANVLTF. As DNA, the CDR3 is TGTGCCAGCAGTTTCCGGACAGGGACATCCCCTGGGGCCAACGTCCTGACTTTC.

This clonotype was found a few times. The chain links TRBV29-1 to TRBJ2-7; 11 positions agree with TRBD1. The junction had 8 bases not matched to a gene; V was cut back by 6 bases and J by 7 bases. In germline, CDR1 is SQVTM, CDR2 ANQGSEA. The CDR3 covers 13 residues. CDR3 nucleotides: TGCAGCGTCGGAGGACAGGGGGCTGGGGAGCAGTACTTC. Protein sequence: CSVGGQGAGEQYF.

This clonotype was detected only a few times. This chain joins TRBV7-2 and TRBJ1-5, with unresolved D. CDR1 and CDR2 from the germline V gene are SGHTA and FQGNSA. This CDR3 spans 12 amino acids. The V gene lost 3 bases and the J gene lost 6 bases, with 6 bases spanning the gap. The CDR3 is CASSFPGQPQHF. The CDR3 DNA is TGTGCCAGCAGCTTTCCGGGTCAGCCCCAGCATTTT.

Comment on this clonotype: One end of the junction is discordant with germline, which a read error may explain. CDR3: CASSPFGPGDGTEALF. CDR3 coding DNA: TGTGCCAGCAGCCCGTTTGGACCAGGGGATGGGACTGAAGCTCTCTTT. J is TRBJ1-1 and V is TRBV7-6, with D possibly being TRBD1 (6 bases). This CDR3 has 16 residues. Looked up from germline, CDR1 is SGHVS and CDR2 is FNYEAQ.

This clonotype appeared a few times. The gene calls are TRBV2 and TRBJ2-2, with 13 bases matching TRBD2. Germline lookup yields CDR1 SNHLY and CDR2 FYNNEI. This CDR3 contains 16 residues. After removal of 2 bases from V and 4 bases from J, the junction contained 1 base not matched to a gene. CDR3 nucleotides: TGTGCCAGCAGTGAACGGACTAGCGGGGGCACCGGGGAGCTGTTTTTT. Translated: CASSERTSGGTGELFF.

The chain combines TRBV4-3 with TRBJ2-2; no firm D call. The germline V gene has CDR1 LGHNA and CDR2 YSLEER. V lost 0 bases and J lost 4, with 12 bases in between. The CDR3 is 16 amino acids. The DNA for the CDR3 is TGCGCCAGCAGCCAAGAGCCAGCCCCGAGCACCGGGGAGCTGTTTTTT. Protein: CASSQEPAPSTGELFF.